A single sample gave rise to the 31 T cell receptor beta chains below, sequenced in a study of cytomegalovirus exposure and HLA in healthy donors. The study ran its PCR with 60 Vbeta and 13 Jbeta primers. Clones were read by immunoSEQ multiplex PCR, and TCRdb kept only the in-frame ones, dropping some. The data contain roughly 80,000 clones, around 67% of them singletons. The material sequenced was PBMCs. These receptors originate from a woman aged 45-65 years in good health and CMV-seropositive.

The chain carries TRBV6-6 and TRBJ1-2; 8 bases match TRBD1. CDR1 is MNHNY and CDR2 is SVGAGI in the germline V gene (reference sequence). The CDR3 is made up of 13 amino acids. V gave up 6 bases and J gave up 4 bases; unmatched junction bases: 4. CDR3 sequence: CASSQGTGYGYTF. As DNA, the CDR3 is TGTGCCAGCAGCCAAGGGACAGGCTATGGCTACACCTTC.

The chain uses TRBV6-1 and TRBJ1-2; TRBD1 matches 9 bases. Trimming cost V 4 bases and J 1 base; bases outside gene matches: 4. The CDR3 covers 15 residues. Germline assignment: CDR1 MNHNS and CDR2 SASEGT. The CDR3 nucleotides read TGTGCCAGCAGTGCAAGACAGGGGGGTAACTATGGCTACACCTTC. This encodes CASSARQGGNYGYTF.

V is TRBV9 and J is TRBJ1-5; D call uncertain. CDR3 length equals 14 residues. V was trimmed by 3 bases and J by 2 bases, leaving 9 bases between them. In germline, CDR1 is SGDLS, CDR2 YYNGEE. This chain's CDR3 is CASSEGDGNQPQHF. CDR3 in DNA: TGTGCCAGCAGCGAGGGAGATGGCAATCAGCCCCAGCATTTT.

This clone turned up a few times. V and J are TRBV6-5 and TRBJ2-5, with a possible D match to TRBD2 (7 bases). The J call may be mistaken, given a closer DNA end match to TRBJ2-7. Germline values: CDR1 MNHEY, CDR2 SVGAGI. This CDR3 comprises 16 residues. The CDR3 bases are TGTGCCAGCAGTTACTCGACGGGTAGGGGGGGCTACGAGCAGTACTTC. This gives the protein CASSYSTGRGGYEQYF.

This chain connects TRBV29-1 to TRBJ1-5, with 8 nucleotides matching TRBD1. The J segment lost 4 bases and the V segment lost 6 bases, leaving 2 bases of the junction unmatched. Germline V CDR1 and CDR2: SQVTM, ANQGSEA. CDR3 length: 12 residues. The CDR3 DNA reads TGCAGCGTGAGGACAGGGAATCAGCCCCAGCATTTT. It encodes CSVRTGNQPQHF.

The table lists this clone with a few counts. The chain joins TRBV19 to TRBJ2-7; 7 bases map to TRBD1. J was trimmed by 1 base and V by 5 bases; bases with no gene match: 17. The CDR3 loop spans 18 amino acids. CDR1 is LNHDA and CDR2 is SQIVND in the germline V gene (reference sequence). The CDR3 is CASSHLGHRQGPSYEQYF. The CDR3 region has the DNA TGTGCCAGTAGTCACCTCGGTCATCGACAGGGCCCTTCCTACGAGCAGTACTTC.

This chain links TRBV29-1 with TRBJ2-1; the match to TRBD2 covers 8 bases. J gave up 8 bases and V 3 bases, and 6 bases lay outside the gene matches. The CDR3 is made up of 13 amino acids. Germline V CDR1 and CDR2: SQVTM, ANQGSEA. The CDR3 bases are TGCAGCGTTGAGGAGACTAGCGCTTATGAGCAGTTCTTC. It specifies CSVEETSAYEQFF.

The gene calls are TRBV10-3 and TRBJ1-6; 7 bases line up with TRBD1. The V and J ends lost 11 bases and 6 bases, in that order; junction bases with no gene match: 7. CDR3 size: 13 residues. Germline assignment: CDR1 ENHRY and CDR2 SYGVKD. The CDR3 DNA is TGTGCCGCCCAGGGGGTGGGTAATTCACCCCTCCACTTT. Residues: CAAQGVGNSPLHF.

This clone was counted between two and nine times. This rearrangement joins TRBV4-1 to TRBJ1-1; D is uncertain. CDR1 and CDR2 (germline): MGHRA, YSYEKL. This CDR3 spans 15 amino acids. V lost 1 base, J lost 0 bases, and 9 bases lay in between. DNA of the CDR3: TGCGCCAGCAGCCAAGGCCAACGAGTGAACACTGAAGCTTTCTTT. It yields the protein CASSQGQRVNTEAFF.

J is TRBJ2-7 and V is TRBV7-9; 7 nucleotides agree with TRBD2. The CDR3 has 11 amino acids. The V gene end was trimmed by 0 bases and the J gene end by 13 bases; junction bases not matched to a gene: 3. Germline V lookup: CDR1 SEHNR, CDR2 FQNEAQ (reference sequence). The CDR3: CASSLARGSYV. The CDR3 nucleotides read TGTGCCAGCAGCTTAGCGCGGGGGAGCTACGTC.

This sequence joins TRBV7-8 and TRBJ1-6; D uncertain. CDR3 size: 16 residues. Germline CDR1 and CDR2: SGHVS and FQNEAQ. V was trimmed by 5 bases and J by 5 bases, leaving 16 bases between them. The CDR3 DNA sequence: TGTGCCAGCAGCCCCATCGGAGGGATCAATAATTCACCCCTCCACTTT. It is translated as CASSPIGGINNSPLHF.

The chain has TRBV19 and TRBJ1-1; no firm D call. This CDR3 has 14 residues. Germline V gene lookup returns CDR1 LNHDA and CDR2 SQIVND (reference sequence). V was trimmed by 3 bases and J by 0 bases, leaving 8 bases between them. The CDR3 loop is CASSMAGMNTEAFF. CDR3 sequence (DNA): TGTGCCAGTAGTATGGCAGGCATGAACACTGAAGCTTTCTTT.

The chain uses TRBV25-1 and TRBJ2-1, with 9 bases identical to TRBD2. The CDR3 spans 18 residues. V gave up 4 bases and J gave up 3 bases; unmatched junction bases: 13. In germline, CDR1 is MGHDK, CDR2 SYGVNS. The CDR3 DNA sequence: TGTGCCAGCAGTGCCCCAGGCGGGGGGGCAGTACGCTACAATGAGCAGTTCTTC. Amino acids: CASSAPGGGAVRYNEQFF.

The chain uses TRBV11-2 and TRBJ2-5, with 10 bases fitting TRBD2. The CDR3 has 16 amino acids. Germline-derived CDR1 and CDR2 are SGHAT and FQNNGV. V shed 5 bases, J shed 5 bases, and the junction held 11 bases outside the gene matches. The CDR3 DNA sequence: TGTGCCAGCAGCCAAAGTTCTAGCGGGGGTTCGGAGACCCAGTACTTC. Amino acids: CASSQSSSGGSETQYF.

V and J are TRBV6-6 and TRBJ1-2; 9 bases agree with TRBD1. Germline assignment: CDR1 MNHNY and CDR2 SVGAGI (reference sequence). This CDR3 has 12 amino acids. The V segment lost 5 bases and the J segment 6 bases; nucleotides outside the gene matches: 1. CDR3: CASSRQGDGYTF. The CDR3 region has the DNA TGTGCCAGCAGTCGACAGGGGGATGGCTACACCTTC.

The chain joins TRBV14 to TRBJ2-7; no firm D call. V shed 0 bases and J shed 6 bases, with 9 bases lying between them. This CDR3 comprises 13 residues. Germline V gene lookup returns CDR1 SGHDN and CDR2 FVKESK. CDR3: CASSQDPTVEQYF. The CDR3 DNA reads TGTGCCAGCAGCCAAGATCCCACGGTCGAGCAGTACTTC.

The V call is TRBV7-9, the J call TRBJ1-1, with D tentatively TRBD1 (5 bases). Germline CDR1 reads SEHNR; CDR2 reads FQNEAQ (reference sequence). This CDR3 has 15 residues. The V end lost 7 bases, the J end lost 4 bases, and 19 bases lay between the germline ends. DNA for the CDR3: TGTGCCAGCATCCCTCGGGGGAAGGGTGGCACTGAAGCTTTCTTT. Translation gives CASIPRGKGGTEAFF.

This clone was detected a few times. The same CDR3 arises from other DNA sequences in this sample as well. The chain carries TRBV6-1 and TRBJ1-1; no firm D call. CDR1 MNHNS and CDR2 SASEGT come from the germline V gene. Trimming shortened V by 8 bases and J by 6 bases, and 13 bases separated the two germline ends. The CDR3 contains 12 residues. In nucleotides, the CDR3 is TGTGCCAGCCAAGCGGGATACTCTGAAGCTTTCTTT. Encoded protein: CASQAGYSEAFF.

The chain uses TRBV18 and TRBJ2-1, with D uncertain. V was shortened by 4 bases and J by 6 bases, with 19 bases between the two germline ends. Germline V gene lookup returns CDR1 KGHSH and CDR2 LQKENI. This CDR3 spans 16 amino acids. In DNA, the CDR3 is TGTGCCAGCTCACAGAAGGAGATTACTCTTATCAATGAGCAGTTCTTC. Its translation: CASSQKEITLINEQFF.

There are a few counts of this clone. The V gene is TRBV28, the J gene TRBJ1-6, with no clear D. The CDR3 runs to 16 residues. Germline V CDR1 and CDR2: MDHEN, SYDVKM. The V gene lost 6 bases and the J gene lost 6 bases, with 18 bases spanning the gap. The DNA of the CDR3 is TGTGCCAGCAGCCTCATAGGAGGGTACTTTAATTCACCCCTCCACTTT. This gives the protein CASSLIGGYFNSPLHF.

This clone has only a few counts. The V call is TRBV19, the J call TRBJ1-5, with a tentative D call TRBD1 (6 bases). Germline V lookup: CDR1 LNHDA, CDR2 SQIVND (reference sequence). The CDR3 is 16 amino acids. Trimming stripped 5 bases from V and 0 bases from J, with 14 bases between. CDR3 in DNA: TGTGCCAGTAGTGCTCAAGGACAGTATAGCAATCAGCCCCAGCATTTT. Translation gives CASSAQGQYSNQPQHF. Full variable domain (outside the CDR3, taken from reference TRBV19 and TRBJ1-5): DGGITQSPKYLFRKEGQNVTLSCEQNLNHDAMYWYRQDPGQGLRLIYYSQIVNDFQKGDIAEGYSVSREKKESFPLTVTSAQKNPTAFYLCASSAQGQYSNQPQHFGDGTRLSIL.

The gene calls are TRBV2 and TRBJ1-1; D gene uncertain. Trimming took 5 bases from V and 6 from J, leaving 13 bases between them. Germline loops: CDR1 SNHLY, CDR2 FYNNEI. The CDR3 consists of 13 residues. The chain's CDR3 is CASSFAKLAEAFF. DNA of the CDR3: TGTGCCAGCAGTTTCGCGAAGCTCGCTGAAGCTTTCTTT.

V is TRBV9 and J is TRBJ2-7, with 7 bases aligning to TRBD1. Germline V CDR1 and CDR2: SGDLS, YYNGEE. The CDR3 extends over 15 amino acids. V shed 3 bases, J shed 1 base, and the junction held 7 bases outside the gene matches. CDR3 sequence: CASSEGQTTSYEQYF. CDR3 bases: TGTGCCAGCAGCGAGGGACAGACTACATCCTACGAGCAGTACTTC.

The rearrangement joins TRBV19 to TRBJ2-1; 8 bases match TRBD2. V lost 4 bases, J lost 10 bases, and 3 bases stayed unmatched. Germline V CDR1 and CDR2: LNHDA, SQIVND (reference sequence). The CDR3 has 12 residues. CDR3 in DNA: TGTGCCAGTAGTAGAGCGGGGGTGGAGCAGTTCTTC. Amino acids: CASSRAGVEQFF.

The chain uses TRBV10-2 and TRBJ1-1; 11 bases map to TRBD1. Germline CDR1 WSHSY, CDR2 SAAADI. This CDR3 is built from 18 residues. V shed 6 bases and J 5 bases; nucleotides not matched to a gene: 17. The CDR3 DNA is TGCGCCAGCAGCGCGGGACAGGGGGATGACGGGGTTCGGACTGAAGCTTTCTTT. Residues: CASSAGQGDDGVRTEAFF.

The chain joins TRBV14 to TRBJ2-5; 12 bases are shared with TRBD2. The junction had 6 bases not matched to a gene; V was cut back by 0 bases and J by 4 bases. CDR1 and CDR2 (germline): SGHDN, FVKESK. The CDR3 sequence is 17 residues long. This CDR3 is CASSQDRGLAGRETQYF. DNA of the CDR3: TGTGCCAGCAGCCAAGATCGAGGACTAGCGGGGAGAGAGACCCAGTACTTC.

J is TRBJ2-2 and V is TRBV5-1; possibly TRBD1 for D (6 bases). The ends were cut back, 1 base at V and 0 bases at J, with 10 bases in the middle. The length of the CDR3 is 16 residues. Germline V gives CDR1 SGHRS, CDR2 YFSETQ. The CDR3 here is CASSLRQDPNTGELFF. DNA for the CDR3: TGCGCCAGCAGCTTGAGACAGGACCCGAACACCGGGGAGCTGTTTTTT.

V gene TRBV18 combines with J gene TRBJ2-5, with D possibly matching TRBD1 (5 bases). The V and J ends lost 7 bases and 8 bases respectively, with 14 bases between them. The CDR3 is made up of 12 amino acids. Germline assignment: CDR1 KGHSH and CDR2 LQKENI. In nucleotides, the CDR3 is TGTGCCAGCTTAGGTACAGGACCTACCCAGTACTTC. Amino acids: CASLGTGPTQYF.

This clone was counted once. Other nucleotide sequences in the sample specify the same CDR3. The CDR3 DNA follows: TGTGCCAGCAGCTTCCTCCCTTTGATCGGCGGCGAGCAGTTCTTC. This sequence encodes CASSFLPLIGGEQFF. This rearrangement joins TRBV7-9 to TRBJ2-1; D remains unclear. Trimming left V 3 bases short and J 10 bases short, with 19 bases between. The CDR3 is 15 residues long. CDR1 and CDR2 from the germline V gene are SEHNR and FQNEAQ (reference sequence).

This clone has only a few counts. V gene TRBV7-6 combines with J gene TRBJ2-5, with TRBD1 identical over 9 bases. The V and J ends lost 5 bases and 3 bases, in that order; junction bases with no gene match: 4. The CDR3 contains 14 residues. The germline CDR1 and CDR2 sequences are SGHVS and FNYEAQ. CDR3 sequence reads: CASSLRDREETQYF. CDR3 nucleotides: TGTGCCAGCAGCCTACGGGACAGGGAAGAGACCCAGTACTTC.

CDR3 sequence (DNA): TGTGCCAGCAGCTTAGGGACTAGCGGACAAGAGACCCAGTACTTC. Its translation: CASSLGTSGQETQYF. This rearrangement joins TRBV5-4 to TRBJ2-5, with 11 bases identical to TRBD2. Germline values: CDR1 SGHNT, CDR2 YYREEE (reference sequence). V was pared by 2 bases and J by 2 bases, with 2 bases of the junction left unmatched. The CDR3 totals 15 residues.